Listed below are T cell receptor beta chains from one sample, sequenced in a study of regulatory T cells in long-lasting Graves disease. Each CDR3 protein is one row after TCRdb ran MiXCR on the multiplex PCR reads. This table holds 500,000 to 800,000 distinct CDR3 sequences, around 30% found once. Sample: peripheral blood mononuclear cells (PBMCs), taken when the disease was refractory, from a patient treated with antithyroid drugs. The receptors originated from a female donor with Graves disease. Both conserved end residues are part of each CDR3.

j_call v_call cdr3_aa
TRBJ1-5 TRBV2 CASSQQGRKVSNQPQHF
TRBJ1-5 TRBV28 CASNPLTGPNQPQHF
TRBJ2-7 TRBV25-1 CASRSVITGEQYF
TRBJ2-1 TRBV6-2/TRBV6-3 CASSDTALDNEQFF
TRBJ1-4 TRBV20-1 CSANGVNEKLFF
TRBJ1-5 TRBV15 CATSREMLVSNQPQHF
TRBJ1-5 TRBV6-1 CASSEGSGNQPQHF
TRBJ2-7 TRBV13 CASSRLDYEQYF
TRBJ2-2 TRBV7-9 CASSARRGGGELFF
TRBJ1-4 TRBV3-1 CASSPRTKDEKLFF
TRBJ1-6 TRBV12-3/TRBV12-4 CASSYSRDGGYNSPLHF
TRBJ1-1 TRBV30 CAWSRNTEAFF
TRBJ1-1 TRBV29-1 CSVESPPTEAFF
TRBJ2-5 TRBV7-9 CASSRREGETQYF
TRBJ1-1 TRBV30 CAWSKSHTEAFF
TRBJ2-4 TRBV20-1 CSARVAGGKEGKNIQYF
TRBJ1-2 TRBV9 CASSDIIKQDYRNYGYTF
TRBJ2-7 TRBV15 CATSTGTVYEQYF
TRBJ1-2 TRBV11-2 CASRLGAFGRQDGYTF
TRBJ2-3 TRBV5-4 CASRIWGTADTQYF
TRBJ1-1 TRBV2 CASSGRVWEGTEAFF
TRBJ2-5 TRBV6-2/TRBV6-3 CASKEGLRRETQYF
TRBJ1-5 TRBV10-3 CAISADGPNQPQHF
TRBJ1-2 TRBV12-3/TRBV12-4 CASTPPYSGYGYTF
TRBJ1-5 TRBV19 CASQAGPQPQHF
TRBJ1-5 TRBV19 CASSSPARVGSNQPQHF
TRBJ1-5 TRBV28 CASSLPRQVYAQPQHF
TRBJ1-1 TRBV5-1 CASSLVWADSEAFF
TRBJ2-2 TRBV7-3 CASSLRITGELFF
TRBJ1-5 TRBV10-3 CAISAGMDSNQPQHF
TRBJ2-5 TRBV2 CATTKGDTYQETQYF
TRBJ2-7 TRBV2 CASRPETTPLYEQYF
TRBJ2-7 TRBV6-1 CASTEWTAGDRSSYEQYF
TRBJ1-5 TRBV29-1 CSARAGADQPQHF
TRBJ1-2 TRBV7-3 CASSLRGGTDQDGYTF
TRBJ1-5 TRBV20-1 CSAMYRANQPQHF
TRBJ2-5 TRBV12-3/TRBV12-4 CASSLERETQYF
TRBJ2-7 TRBV5-1 CASSAGLAGGPFNHEQYF
TRBJ1-2 TRBV6-5 CASSYGQGAGYTF
TRBJ1-1 TRBV11-2 CASSLGWGSLNTEAFF
TRBJ1-5 TRBV6-1 CASSHDSSRAQPQHF